This TCR beta chain was identified during a study of T cell responses to AZD1222 COVID-19 vaccine. Sequencing was performed with immunoSEQ multiplex PCR; in TCRdb, only in-frame clones are kept and a portion is missing. Of around 100,000 clones listed, over 80% are singletons. The CDR3 runs 11 residues. This clone was found once. Just one base apart from a much larger clone, this may be a read error. The source is an adult in good health. V and J are TRBV21-1 and TRBJ2-7; the table's D call, TRBD2, has no DNA check behind it. TRBV21-1 is termed a pseudogene. The sequences come from peripheral blood, collected on day 0 of AZD1222 vaccination. Written as DNA, the CDR3 is TGTGCCAGCAGCTTCCGCTACGAGCAGTACTTC. Protein: CASSFRYEQYF.